This T cell receptor (beta chain) is drawn from a study of OX40 agonist ivuxolimab in advanced cancers. Whole-study context: Patients were infused with ivuxolimab every 2 weeks at 0.01 to 10 mg/kg. The dose-escalation cohort had hepatocellular carcinoma, melanoma, renal cell or head and neck cancer. Of mixed ages from roughly 23 to 80 and averaging about 65 years, the group was around 78% male.

The CDR3 is 13 amino acids. CDR1 and CDR2 (germline): PRHDT, FYEKMQ (reference sequence). Between the trimmed V and J ends, which lost 6 bases and 2 bases, there was a span of 8 bases. Assay: immunoSEQ multiplex PCR; the TCRdb copy retains only in-frame clones and omits some. The top ten hold 35% to 40% of the sample, which has approximately 41,000 clones, around nine tenths seen once. The chain combines TRBV13 with TRBJ1-5; D ambiguous. The TCR sequence derives from an adult with an advanced solid tumor such as melanoma, head and neck, liver or kidney cancer. Sequenced material: CD4+ or CD8+ T cells sorted from blood, taken in a trial of the OX40 agonist ivuxolimab. The CDR3 protein is CASSGPRNQPQHF. The CDR3 DNA reads TGTGCCAGCAGTGGCCCACGCAATCAGCCCCAGCATTTT.